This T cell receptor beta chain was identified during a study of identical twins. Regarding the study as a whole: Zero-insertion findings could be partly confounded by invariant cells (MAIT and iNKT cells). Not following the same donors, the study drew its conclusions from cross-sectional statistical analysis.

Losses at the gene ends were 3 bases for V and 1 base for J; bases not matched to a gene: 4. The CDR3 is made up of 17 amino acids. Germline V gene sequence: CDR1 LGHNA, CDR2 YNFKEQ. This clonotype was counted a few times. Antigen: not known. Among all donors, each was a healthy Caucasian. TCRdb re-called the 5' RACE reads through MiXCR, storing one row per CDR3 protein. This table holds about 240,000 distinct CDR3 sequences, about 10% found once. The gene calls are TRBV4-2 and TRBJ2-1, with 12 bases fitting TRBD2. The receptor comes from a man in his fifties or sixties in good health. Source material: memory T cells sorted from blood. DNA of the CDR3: TGTGCCAGCAGCCATCGACTAGCGGGGGTGTCCTACAATGAGCAGTTCTTC. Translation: CASSHRLAGVSYNEQFF.